What follows is one TCR beta chain and its context. Germline values: CDR1 MRHNA, CDR2 SNTAGT. V lost 3 bases and J lost 8, with 19 bases in between. There are 15 residues in the CDR3. The data were obtained in a study of blood T cell repertoires in COVID-19. Study as a whole: Sites in the United States, Italy and Spain provided acute and convalescent COVID-19 samples.

This table comes from immunoSEQ multiplex PCR, and its TCRdb copy is limited to in-frame clones, with some not included. The table includes roughly 200,000 clones, over 70% detected once. Sequenced sample: peripheral blood. The clonotype comes from a woman aged 40 to 49 with COVID-19, enrolled during active disease. The V and J genes are TRBV6-4 and TRBJ1-1, with no clear D. The CDR3 loop is CASSERPELPAEAFF. CDR3 nucleotide sequence: TGTGCCAGCAGTGAGAGGCCGGAACTGCCTGCCGAAGCTTTCTTT.